The 25 T cell receptor beta chains below all came from one sample that was sequenced in a study of T cell clones after liver transplantation. Data came from immunoSEQ multiplex PCR; TCRdb stores just in-frame clones and leaves some out. Of about 70,000 clones in the sample, 80% were seen once. The sequenced sample was CD4+ T cells from blood, obtained 12 months after liver transplant. Receptors were obtained from a human patient who received a liver transplant. Some T cells here may be from the graft donor.

The chain combines TRBV27 with TRBJ1-1; D gene unclear. This CDR3 region has 14 residues. V was cut by 2 bases and J by 0 bases, with 7 bases left in between. Per the germline V gene, CDR1 is MNHEY and CDR2 is SMNVEV (reference sequence). Here the CDR3 DNA reads TGTGCCAGCAGTTTAACCAGACTGAACACTGAAGCTTTCTTT. Protein sequence: CASSLTRLNTEAFF.

The chain combines TRBV6-6 with TRBJ1-5; 8 bases are a match to TRBD1. This CDR3 is built from 15 residues. V lost 5 bases, J lost 5 bases, and 8 bases stayed unmatched. Germline CDR1 MNHNY, CDR2 SVGAGI (reference sequence). CDR3 region: CASSRTGGIDQPQHF. As DNA, the CDR3 is TGTGCCAGCAGTCGTACAGGGGGAATAGATCAGCCCCAGCATTTT.

This chain joins TRBV7-3 and TRBJ2-6; D unresolved. CDR3 length: 17 amino acids. V shed 5 bases and J shed 0 bases, with 14 bases lying between them. Per the germline V gene, CDR1 is SGHTA and CDR2 is FQGTGA. The CDR3 region is CASSPNPQSSGANVLTF. In nucleotides, the CDR3 is TGTGCCAGCAGCCCAAATCCCCAGAGCTCTGGGGCCAACGTCCTGACTTTC.

A single count supports this clone. The chain carries TRBV29-1 and TRBJ2-5; 7 bases map to TRBD1. This CDR3 spans 14 amino acids. Germline values: CDR1 SQVTM, CDR2 ANQGSEA. V trimming: 6 bases; J trimming: 2 bases; junction bases outside the gene matches: 9. In nucleotides, the CDR3 is TGCAGCGTGGGCTTAACAGGGGATCAAGAGACCCAGTACTTC. As protein: CSVGLTGDQETQYF.

This clone was observed a few times. The genes are TRBV4-1 and TRBJ1-5; a weak D match, TRBD1 (5 bases). Germline V gives CDR1 MGHRA, CDR2 YSYEKL. This CDR3 region has 16 residues. Trimming left V 3 bases short and J 4 bases short, with 16 bases between. CDR3 in DNA: TGCGCCAGCAGCCATCCTGCGAGGACAAAGAATCAGCCCCAGCATTTT. It encodes CASSHPARTKNQPQHF.

The chain couples TRBV7-2 to TRBJ2-7; 8 bases map to TRBD2. The CDR3 spans 15 residues. With 6 bases clipped from V and 0 bases from J, the junction kept 7 bases outside the gene matches. The germline V gene has CDR1 SGHTA and CDR2 FQGNSA. CDR3 sequence: CASRQTSGSSYEQYF. The CDR3 nucleotides are TGTGCCAGCAGGCAAACTAGCGGAAGCTCCTACGAGCAGTACTTC. Complete variable domain (other parts from reference TRBV7-2 and TRBJ2-7): GAGVSQSPSNKVTEKGKDVELRCDPISGHTALYWYRQSLGQGLEFLIYFQGNSAPDKSGLPSDRFSAERTGGSVSTLTIQRTQQEDSAVYLCASRQTSGSSYEQYFGPGTRLTVT.

The gene calls are TRBV23-1 and TRBJ2-2; tentatively, D is TRBD1 (6 bases). TRBV23-1 is an ORF, and what it does is uncertain. The CDR3 spans 12 residues. V was clipped by 11 bases and J by 2 bases, with 9 bases between them. Here the CDR3 reads CAGDTNTGELFF. In DNA, the CDR3 is TGCGCCGGGGACACCAACACCGGGGAGCTGTTTTTT.

This clone came up a few times. The chain is built from TRBV6-5 and TRBJ1-2; 8 bases fit TRBD1. Per the germline V gene, CDR1 is MNHEY and CDR2 is SVGAGI. The CDR3 contains 15 residues. J was trimmed by 8 bases and V by 2 bases; bases with no gene match: 10. This CDR3 reads CASSYGNRGTWGYTF. Written as DNA, the CDR3 is TGTGCCAGCAGTTACGGGAACAGGGGGACGTGGGGCTACACCTTC.

The gene calls are TRBV6-5 and TRBJ2-4; D is perhaps TRBD1 or TRBD2 (7 bases each). CDR1 is MNHEY and CDR2 is SVGAGI in the germline V gene. Trimming removed 0 bases from V and 8 bases from J, with 11 bases in between. This CDR3 has 14 amino acids. CDR3 nucleotide sequence: TGTGCCAGCAGTTACTCACAGGGGAGGGACATTCAGTACTTC. Translating gives CASSYSQGRDIQYF.

The V and J genes are TRBV19 and TRBJ1-2; D is possibly TRBD1 (5 bases). V was shortened by 2 bases and J by 3 bases, with 13 bases between the two germline ends. Looked up from germline, CDR1 is LNHDA and CDR2 is SQIVND (reference sequence). The CDR3 has 15 residues. CDR3 region: CASSIRRGADYGYTF. As DNA, the CDR3 is TGTGCCAGTAGTATAAGGAGGGGCGCAGACTATGGCTACACCTTC.

This clone occurred a few times. The chain joins TRBV6-5 to TRBJ2-7; 8 nucleotides agree with TRBD1. V lost 5 bases to trimming and J lost 0 bases; unmatched junction nucleotides: 3. Germline lookup yields CDR1 MNHEY and CDR2 SVGAGI. The CDR3 covers 14 residues. The CDR3 bases are TGTGCCAGCAGTGGGGACAGGAGCTCCTACGAGCAGTACTTC. Translation: CASSGDRSSYEQYF.

This chain's CDR3 is CASSLQGYYNEQFF. In nucleotides, the CDR3 is TGTGCCAGCTCCCTACAGGGCTACTACAATGAGCAGTTCTTC. V is TRBV18 and J is TRBJ2-1; D is perhaps TRBD1 (6 bases). CDR3 length: 14 residues. CDR1 KGHSH and CDR2 LQKENI come from the germline V gene. The V end was cut by 6 bases, the J end by 3 bases, with 12 bases between.

The genes are TRBV10-3 and TRBJ2-7, with D perhaps matching TRBD1 (6 bases). The CDR3 is 13 residues long. The V end was cut by 6 bases, the J end by 0 bases, with 9 bases between. Germline CDR1 reads ENHRY; CDR2 reads SYGVKD. This chain's CDR3 is CAISVDSSYEQYF. CDR3 in DNA: TGTGCCATCAGCGTGGACAGCTCCTACGAGCAGTACTTC.

This sequence joins TRBV5-1 and TRBJ1-1, with 7 bases matching TRBD1. V gave up 5 bases and J gave up 1 base; unmatched junction bases: 5. This CDR3 contains 14 residues. CDR1 and CDR2 from the germline V gene are SGHRS and YFSETQ. The CDR3 coding sequence is TGCGCCAGCAGTCGGGACAGACCGAACACTGAAGCTTTCTTT. As protein: CASSRDRPNTEAFF.

The CDR3 reads CASSVDRADREAFF. The DNA of the CDR3 is TGTGCCAGCAGCGTGGACAGGGCCGATAGGGAAGCTTTCTTT. The J gene is TRBJ1-1, the V gene TRBV9, with 8 positions matching TRBD1. V lost 2 bases and J lost 8; bases outside the gene matches: 8. Looked up from germline, CDR1 is SGDLS and CDR2 is YYNGEE. This CDR3 is built from 14 residues.

This CDR3 is CASSAQTGPLNYGYTF. The DNA of the CDR3 is TGTGCCAGCAGTGCCCAGACAGGCCCCCTTAACTATGGCTACACCTTC. The chain couples TRBV2 to TRBJ1-2, with a weak D call TRBD1 (6 bases). Germline CDR1 is SNHLY and CDR2 is FYNNEI. Trimming stripped 4 bases from V and 1 base from J, with 16 bases between. This CDR3 contains 16 residues. Full variable domain (remainder filled in from reference TRBV2 and TRBJ1-2): EPEVTQTPSHQVTQMGQEVILRCVPISNHLYFYWYRQILGQKVEFLVSFYNNEISEKSEIFDDQFSVERPDGSNFTLKIRSTKLEDSAMYFCASSAQTGPLNYGYTFGSGTRLTVV.

The chain couples TRBV4-2 to TRBJ2-7; 7 bases are shared with TRBD1. Germline assignment: CDR1 LGHNA and CDR2 YNFKEQ. The CDR3 is 14 residues long. V shed 3 bases, J shed 2 bases, and the junction held 4 bases outside the gene matches. CDR3 sequence (DNA): TGTGCCAGCAGCCATGAGGGACAGCCCTACGAGCAGTACTTC. Translating it yields CASSHEGQPYEQYF.

The chain employs TRBV6-6 and TRBJ2-7; D is possibly TRBD1 (6 bases). Per germline, CDR1 MNHNY and CDR2 SVGAGI (reference sequence). Trimming removed 0 bases at V and 2 bases at J, with 11 bases between. The CDR3 is 15 residues long. This CDR3 reads CASSYSKQGPYEQYF. The CDR3 bases are TGTGCCAGCAGTTACTCCAAACAGGGTCCCTACGAGCAGTACTTC.

The gene calls are TRBV5-1 and TRBJ2-3; D may match TRBD1 or TRBD2 (6 bases each). CDR1 and CDR2 (germline): SGHRS, YFSETQ. V lost 4 bases and J 3 bases, leaving 15 bases between the germline ends. The CDR3 runs 15 residues. The CDR3 reads CASSPQTGATDTQYF. CDR3 DNA: TGCGCCAGCAGCCCGCAGACGGGGGCAACAGATACGCAGTATTTT.

This clone was seen only a few times. The chain is built from TRBV14 and TRBJ1-2; TRBD1 matches 7 bases. The CDR3 runs 14 residues. Unmatched junction bases numbered 6, after V lost 4 bases and J lost 4 bases. Germline CDR1 SGHDN, CDR2 FVKESK. The CDR3 coding sequence is TGTGCCAGCAGCCCGGGACAGAACCTCTATGGCTACACCTTC. It translates to CASSPGQNLYGYTF. Supplemented by reference TRBV14 and TRBJ1-2, the full variable domain reads EAGVTQFPSHSVIEKGQTVTLRCDPISGHDNLYWYRRVMGKEIKFLLHFVKESKQDESGMPNNRFLAERTGGTYSTLKVQPAELEDSGVYFCASSPGQNLYGYTFGSGTRLTVV.

The CDR3 sequence is CASSPTAAQETQYF. The CDR3 coding sequence is TGTGCCAGCAGCCCCACGGCGGCGCAAGAGACCCAGTACTTC. V is TRBV7-2 and J is TRBJ2-5; D remains ambiguous. The V gene lost 5 bases and the J gene lost 2 bases, with 12 bases spanning the gap. Germline CDR1 SGHTA, CDR2 FQGNSA. CDR3 size: 14 residues.

The chain has TRBV19 and TRBJ2-2; D call uncertain. V was shortened by 6 bases and J by 4 bases, with 12 bases between the two germline ends. Germline CDR1 is LNHDA and CDR2 is SQIVND (reference sequence). This CDR3 comprises 14 residues. The CDR3 nucleotides are TGTGCCAGTAGGGTGAAGGCGAGCACCGGGGAGCTGTTTTTT. Amino acid sequence: CASRVKASTGELFF. The full variable domain, its missing parts supplied by reference TRBV19 and TRBJ2-2, is DGGITQSPKYLFRKEGQNVTLSCEQNLNHDAMYWYRQDPGQGLRLIYYSQIVNDFQKGDIAEGYSVSREKKESFPLTVTSAQKNPTAFYLCASRVKASTGELFFGEGSRLTVL.

This chain uses TRBV29-1 with TRBJ2-1, with 7 bases matching TRBD2. The CDR3 is 13 residues long. Looked up from germline, CDR1 is SQVTM and CDR2 is ANQGSEA. The ends lost 8 bases at V and 5 bases at J; junction bases unmatched: 9. This CDR3 reads CSSSGELHNEQFF. As DNA, the CDR3 is TGCAGCTCCAGCGGGGAGTTACACAATGAGCAGTTCTTC.

Remarks on this clone: Other DNA sequences in the same sample also yield this CDR3. This chain links TRBV2 with TRBJ2-3; TRBD1 aligns across 9 bases. The CDR3 totals 15 residues. CDR1 is SNHLY, CDR2 FYNNEI, per germline. Losses at the gene ends were 4 bases for V and 1 base for J; bases not matched to a gene: 3. DNA for the CDR3: TGTGCCAGCAGTGGTAGGACAGGGGGCACAGATACGCAGTATTTT. As protein: CASSGRTGGTDTQYF.

This chain links TRBV27 with TRBJ2-3, with TRBD2 identical over 11 bases. J gave up 2 bases and V 2 bases, and 12 bases lay outside the gene matches. The CDR3 extends over 19 amino acids. Germline CDR1 is MNHEY and CDR2 is SMNVEV (reference sequence). CDR3 sequence (DNA): TGTGCCAGCAGTTTAAGGTCTAGCGGGAGGAGGTCTCACACAGATACGCAGTATTTT. It codes for CASSLRSSGRRSHTDTQYF.